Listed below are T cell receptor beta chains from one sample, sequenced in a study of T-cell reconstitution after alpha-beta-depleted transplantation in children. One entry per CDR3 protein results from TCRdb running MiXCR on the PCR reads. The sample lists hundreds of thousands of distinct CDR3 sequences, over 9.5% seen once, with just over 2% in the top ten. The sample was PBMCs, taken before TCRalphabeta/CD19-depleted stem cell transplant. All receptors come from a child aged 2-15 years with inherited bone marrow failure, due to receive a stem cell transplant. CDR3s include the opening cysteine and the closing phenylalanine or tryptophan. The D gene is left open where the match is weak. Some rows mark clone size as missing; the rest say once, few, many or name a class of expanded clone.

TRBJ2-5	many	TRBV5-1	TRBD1	CASSKGQSSAGTQYF	TGCGCCAGCAGCAAGGGACAGAGTAGCGCGGGGACCCAGTACTTC
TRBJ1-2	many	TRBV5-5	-	CASSLTYSRNYGYTF	TGTGCCAGCAGCTTAACCTACTCGAGGAACTATGGCTACACCTTC
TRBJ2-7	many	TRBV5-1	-	CASSLRVGSLPLYEQYF	TGCGCCAGCAGCTTGCGGGTAGGGTCCTTACCCCTCTACGAGCAGTACTTC
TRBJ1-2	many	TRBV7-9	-	CASSLRVAGTNYGYTF	TGTGCCAGCAGCTTACGTGTGGCAGGGACTAACTATGGCTACACCTTC
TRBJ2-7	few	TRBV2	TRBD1	CAIRGDRFYEQYF	TGTGCCATTAGGGGGGACAGGTTCTACGAGCAGTACTTC
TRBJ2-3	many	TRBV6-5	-	CASSYMAGSTDTQYF	TGTGCCAGCAGTTACATGGCAGGAAGCACAGATACGCAGTATTTT
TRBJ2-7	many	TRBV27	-	CASSFGSIYEQYF	TGTGCCAGCAGTTTTGGGTCAATCTACGAGCAGTACTTC
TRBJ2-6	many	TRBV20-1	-	CSAIWVTGANVLTF	TGCAGTGCTATTTGGGTAACCGGGGCCAACGTCCTGACTTTC
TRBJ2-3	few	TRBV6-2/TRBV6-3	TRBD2	CASSPPGRRPGGSPTDTQYF	TGTGCCAGCAGCCCCCCGGGACGGAGGCCCGGCGGGAGTCCCACAGATACGCAGTATTTT
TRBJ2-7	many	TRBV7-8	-	CASRQLGEQYF	TGTGCCAGCAGACAACTTGGGGAGCAGTACTTC
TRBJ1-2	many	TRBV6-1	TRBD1	CASSPWTGGNYGYTF	TGTGCCAGCAGTCCATGGACAGGGGGTAACTATGGCTACACCTTC
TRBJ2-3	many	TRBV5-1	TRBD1	CASSLGQGVSTDTQYF	TGCGCCAGCAGCTTGGGACAGGGGGTGAGCACAGATACGCAGTATTTT
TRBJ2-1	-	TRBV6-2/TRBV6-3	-	CASSYPGDAFF	TGTGCCAGCAGTTACCCAGGAGACGCGTTCTTC
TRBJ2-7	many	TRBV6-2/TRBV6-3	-	CASSYFPAGSYEQYF	TGTGCCAGCAGTTACTTCCCCGCCGGATCCTACGAGCAGTACTTC
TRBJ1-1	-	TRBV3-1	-	CASSPPGTSNTEAFF	TGTGCCAGCAGCCCTCCCGGGACATCGAACACTGAAGCTTTCTTT
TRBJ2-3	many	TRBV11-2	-	CASSLSLGSVGENAQYF	TGTGCCAGCAGCTTAAGTCTGGGGTCAGTGGGCGAAAACGCGCAGTATTTT
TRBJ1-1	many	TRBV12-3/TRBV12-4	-	CASSPFGGGTEAFF	TGTGCCAGCAGTCCCTTTGGGGGGGGCACTGAAGCTTTCTTT
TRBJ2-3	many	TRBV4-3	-	CASSQGELAATQYF	TGCGCCAGCAGCCAAGGAGAATTAGCCGCTACGCAGTATTTT
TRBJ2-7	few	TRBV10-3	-	CAIMARGTSYEQYF	TGTGCCATCATGGCCCGGGGGACCTCCTACGAGCAGTACTTC
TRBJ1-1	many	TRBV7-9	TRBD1	CASSSGQGGNTEAFF	TGTGCCAGCAGCTCGGGACAGGGAGGGAACACTGAAGCTTTCTTT
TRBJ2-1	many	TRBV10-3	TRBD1	CAISAHMTGIYNEQFF	TGTGCCATCAGTGCACACATGACAGGGATCTACAATGAGCAGTTCTTC
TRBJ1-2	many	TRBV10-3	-	CAISESATAANYGYTF	TGTGCCATCAGTGAGTCCGCGACGGCCGCTAACTATGGCTACACCTTC
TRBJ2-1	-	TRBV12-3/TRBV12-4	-	CASSNPLGFYNEQFF	TGTGCCAGCAGTAATCCGTTGGGTTTCTACAATGAGCAGTTCTTC
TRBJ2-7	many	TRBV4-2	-	CASSQDLGSRATYF	TGTGCCAGCAGCCAAGATCTCGGCAGTCGAGCGACGTACTTC
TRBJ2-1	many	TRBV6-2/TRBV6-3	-	CASTRDGSSYNEQFF	TGTGCCAGCACGAGGGACGGGAGCTCCTACAATGAGCAGTTCTTC
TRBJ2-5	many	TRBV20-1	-	CSARAGATETQYF	TGCAGTGCTAGAGCAGGGGCTACGGAGACCCAGTACTTC
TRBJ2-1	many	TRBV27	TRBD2	CASSPASGARNEQFF	TGTGCCAGCAGTCCCGCTAGCGGGGCCCGAAATGAGCAGTTCTTC
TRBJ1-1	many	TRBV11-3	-	CASSLGSGTEAFF	TGTGCCAGCAGCTTAGGGTCGGGCACTGAAGCTTTCTTT
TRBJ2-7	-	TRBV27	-	CASSLTGRPLSYEQYF	TGTGCCAGCAGTTTAACTGGGCGACCGCTCTCCTACGAGCAGTACTTC
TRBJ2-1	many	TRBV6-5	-	CASSFSGTPSYNEQFF	TGTGCCAGCAGTTTTTCCGGGACACCCTCCTACAATGAGCAGTTCTTC
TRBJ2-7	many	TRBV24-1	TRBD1	CATSDRPGTARSYEQYF	TGTGCCACCAGTGATCGTCCGGGGACAGCAAGGTCCTACGAGCAGTACTTC
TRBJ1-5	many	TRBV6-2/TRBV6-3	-	CASSYRGDGNQPQHF	TGTGCCAGCAGTTACCGGGGGGACGGCAATCAGCCCCAGCATTTT
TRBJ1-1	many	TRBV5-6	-	CASSPGRATEAFF	TGTGCCAGCAGCCCTGGCAGGGCCACTGAAGCTTTCTTT
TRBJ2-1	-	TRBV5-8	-	CASSLDGVADYNEQFF	TGTGCCAGCAGCTTGGACGGGGTAGCGGACTACAATGAGCAGTTCTTC
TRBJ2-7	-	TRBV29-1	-	CSVVRADNTYEQYF	TGCAGCGTTGTCCGAGCGGACAATACCTACGAGCAGTACTTC
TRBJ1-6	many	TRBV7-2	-	CASSWIGGQQNSPLHF	TGTGCCAGCAGCTGGATAGGCGGGCAGCAGAATTCACCCCTCCACTTT
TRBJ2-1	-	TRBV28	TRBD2	CASSSNSGRSYNEQFF	TGTGCCAGCAGTTCCAATAGCGGGAGATCCTACAATGAGCAGTTCTTC
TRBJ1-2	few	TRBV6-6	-	CASSHLRGVGYTF	TGTGCCAGCAGTCACCTTCGGGGAGTAGGCTACACCTTC
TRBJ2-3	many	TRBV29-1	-	CSGQGRESTDTQYF	TGCAGCGGGCAGGGACGGGAAAGCACAGATACGCAGTATTTT
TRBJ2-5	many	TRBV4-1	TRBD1	CASSQRGQEAETQYF	TGCGCCAGCAGCCAAAGGGGACAGGAGGCAGAGACCCAGTACTTC
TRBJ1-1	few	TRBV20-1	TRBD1	CSALRQGWGTEAFF	TGCAGTGCCCTCCGACAGGGTTGGGGCACTGAAGCTTTCTTT
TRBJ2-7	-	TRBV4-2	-	CASSQEVSGLSYEQYF	TGTGCCAGCAGCCAAGAGGTTAGCGGTCTCTCCTACGAGCAGTACTTC
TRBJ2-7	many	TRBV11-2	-	CASSSATVFFYEQYF	TGTGCCAGCAGCTCAGCGACAGTATTCTTCTACGAGCAGTACTTC
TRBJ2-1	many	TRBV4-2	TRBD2	CASSRNLQTSGSFSEQFF	TGTGCCAGCAGCCGCAACCTACAAACTAGCGGGAGTTTTAGTGAGCAGTTCTTC
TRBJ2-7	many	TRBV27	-	CASSWGGRGYEQYF	TGTGCCAGCAGCTGGGGGGGCCGTGGCTACGAGCAGTACTTC
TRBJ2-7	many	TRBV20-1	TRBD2	CSAPAETSGPYEQYF	TGCAGTGCCCCGGCGGAGACTAGCGGGCCCTACGAGCAGTACTTC
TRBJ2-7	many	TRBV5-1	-	CASSSTAAGEQYF	TGCGCCAGCAGCTCTACGGCCGCGGGGGAGCAGTACTTC
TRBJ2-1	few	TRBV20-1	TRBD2	CSASSSGLAGHEQFF	TGCAGTGCTAGTTCCTCCGGACTAGCAGGCCATGAGCAGTTCTTC